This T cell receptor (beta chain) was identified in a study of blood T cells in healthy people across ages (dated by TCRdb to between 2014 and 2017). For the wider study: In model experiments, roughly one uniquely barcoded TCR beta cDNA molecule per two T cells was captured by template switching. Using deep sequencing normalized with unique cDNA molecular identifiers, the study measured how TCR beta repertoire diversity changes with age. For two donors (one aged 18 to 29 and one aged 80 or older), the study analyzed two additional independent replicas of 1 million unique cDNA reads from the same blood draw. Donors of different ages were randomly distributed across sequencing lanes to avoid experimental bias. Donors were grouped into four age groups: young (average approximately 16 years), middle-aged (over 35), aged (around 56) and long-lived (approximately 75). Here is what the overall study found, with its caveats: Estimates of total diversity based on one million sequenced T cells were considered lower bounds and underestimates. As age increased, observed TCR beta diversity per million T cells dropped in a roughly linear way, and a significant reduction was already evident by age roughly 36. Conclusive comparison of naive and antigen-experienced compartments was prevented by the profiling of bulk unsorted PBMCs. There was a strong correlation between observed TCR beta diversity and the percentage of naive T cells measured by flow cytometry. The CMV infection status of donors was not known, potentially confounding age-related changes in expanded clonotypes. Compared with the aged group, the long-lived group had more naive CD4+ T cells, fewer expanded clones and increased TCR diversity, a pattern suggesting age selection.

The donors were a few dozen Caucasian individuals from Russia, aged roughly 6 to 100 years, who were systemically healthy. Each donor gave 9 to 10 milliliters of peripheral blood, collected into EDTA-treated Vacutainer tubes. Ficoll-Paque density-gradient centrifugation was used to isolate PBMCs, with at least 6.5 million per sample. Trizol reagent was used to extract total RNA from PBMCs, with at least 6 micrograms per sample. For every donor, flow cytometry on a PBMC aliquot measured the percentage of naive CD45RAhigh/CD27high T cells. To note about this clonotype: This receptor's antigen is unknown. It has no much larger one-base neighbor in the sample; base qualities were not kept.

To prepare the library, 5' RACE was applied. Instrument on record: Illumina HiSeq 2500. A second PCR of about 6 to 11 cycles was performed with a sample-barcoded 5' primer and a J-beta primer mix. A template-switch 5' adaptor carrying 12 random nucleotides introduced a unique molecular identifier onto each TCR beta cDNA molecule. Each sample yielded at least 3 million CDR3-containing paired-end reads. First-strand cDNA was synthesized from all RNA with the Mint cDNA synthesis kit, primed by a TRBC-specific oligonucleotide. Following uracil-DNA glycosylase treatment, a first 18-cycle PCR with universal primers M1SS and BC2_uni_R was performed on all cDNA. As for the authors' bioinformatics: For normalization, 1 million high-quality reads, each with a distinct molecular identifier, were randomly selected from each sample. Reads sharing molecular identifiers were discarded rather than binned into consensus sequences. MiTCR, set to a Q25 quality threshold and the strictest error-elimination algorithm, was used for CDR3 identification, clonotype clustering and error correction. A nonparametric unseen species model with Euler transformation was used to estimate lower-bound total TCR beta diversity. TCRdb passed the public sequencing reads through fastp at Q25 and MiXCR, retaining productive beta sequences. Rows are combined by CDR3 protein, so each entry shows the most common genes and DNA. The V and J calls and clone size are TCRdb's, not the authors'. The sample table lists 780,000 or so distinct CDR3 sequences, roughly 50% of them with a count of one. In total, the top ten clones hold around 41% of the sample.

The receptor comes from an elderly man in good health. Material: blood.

The nucleotide sequence reads TGTGCCAGCAGTTACTACCCTTTCAATGAGCAGTTCTTC. Translated, this gives CASSYYPFNEQFF. Rearrangement joined TRBV6-6 to TRBJ2-1, with the D gene too uncertain to name. V and J are truncated by 1 base and 6 bases respectively, leaving an intervening sequence of 7 bases. CDR1 is given as MNHNY and CDR2 as SVGAGI, both from the germline V gene (reference sequence). The CDR3 has 13 amino acids, counting the end cysteine and phenylalanine. CDR3 DNA is the only sequence kept; it has 39 bases, read in frame from the first base.